The sequence of this T cell receptor beta chain was determined in a study of blood T cell repertoires in COVID-19. Turning to the study itself: Samples came from the United States, Italy and Spain, spanning acute and convalescent COVID-19.

Germline assignment: CDR1 LNHDA and CDR2 SQIVND (reference sequence). Deletions cut 5 bases from V and 0 bases from J, with 7 bases between. There are 13 residues in the CDR3. The table came from immunoSEQ multiplex PCR; TCRdb's copy has only in-frame clones and leaves some out. The sample has 100,000 to 150,000 clones, about 74% seen once; the top ten hold roughly 5.5%. The source material was peripheral blood. This rearrangement joins TRBV19 to TRBJ1-1; no clear D. This receptor was identified in a man aged 55 to 70 with acute or convalescent COVID-19. Here the CDR3 DNA reads TGTGCCAGTAGTTTACAGCTGAACACTGAAGCTTTCTTT. It encodes CASSLQLNTEAFF.